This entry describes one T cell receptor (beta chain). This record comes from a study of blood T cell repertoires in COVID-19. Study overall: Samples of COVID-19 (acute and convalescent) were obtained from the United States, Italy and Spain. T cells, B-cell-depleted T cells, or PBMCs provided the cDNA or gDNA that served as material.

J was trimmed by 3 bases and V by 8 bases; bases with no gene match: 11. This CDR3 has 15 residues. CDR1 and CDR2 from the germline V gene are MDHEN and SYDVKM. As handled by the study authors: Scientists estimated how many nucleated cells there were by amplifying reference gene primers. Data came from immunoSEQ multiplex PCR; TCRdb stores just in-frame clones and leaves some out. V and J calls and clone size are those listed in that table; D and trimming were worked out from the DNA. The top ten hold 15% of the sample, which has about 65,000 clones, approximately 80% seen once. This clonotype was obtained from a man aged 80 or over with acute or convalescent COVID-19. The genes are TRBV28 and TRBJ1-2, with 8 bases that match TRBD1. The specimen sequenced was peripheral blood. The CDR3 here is CASQASRGRDYGYTF. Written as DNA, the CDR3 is TGTGCCAGCCAGGCCAGCAGGGGGCGAGACTATGGCTACACCTTC.